This T cell receptor (beta chain) was found in a study of CD8 T cells in Susac syndrome. The sample holds one count of this clonotype. Healthy donors served as age- and sex-matched controls. TEMRA cells were enriched by FACS, while CD8+ and CD4+ T cells were obtained through a negative isolation that was performed magnetically. The CDR3 is made up of 14 amino acids. Trimming took off 3 bases at V and 10 bases at J, with 15 bases between the two ends. Germline loops: CDR1 LGHDT, CDR2 YNNKEL (reference sequence). Random hexamers served to reverse transcribe roughly 0.45 to 1 ug RNA. MiXCR, applied by TCRdb to the immunoSEQ multiplex PCR reads, yields one record per CDR3 protein. Of roughly 200,000 distinct CDR3 sequences listed, approximately 95% are singletons.

This chain joins TRBV3-1 and TRBJ2-2, with D unresolved. This TCR was recovered from a human donor in good health. Sequenced: CD4+ T cells from PBMCs. CDR3 in DNA: TGTGCCAGCAGCCATGTTCAGGCCGATGCGGAGCTGTTTTTT. It yields the protein CASSHVQADAELFF.